This TCR beta chain derives from a study of T cells in tumors after PD-1 blockade (dated by TCRdb to the late 2010s). With respect to the entire study: Patients with prior checkpoint blockade, systemic immunosuppressant use, or recent radiotherapy or other anti-cancer therapy within 4 weeks were excluded. Pembrolizumab 200 mg every 3 weeks or cemiplimab 350 mg every 2 weeks was administered to patients. Some patients also continued taking vismodegib 150 mg daily during anti-PD-1 treatment. Tumor samples averaged 26,066 TCR templates (range roughly 554-100,000) and approximately 6,000 unique clonotypes, 15 to 20-fold deeper than single-cell TCR sequencing. Using site-matched tumors from BCC or SCC patients sampled before and after anti-PD-1 therapy, the study carried out paired single-cell RNA and TCR sequencing. RECIST version 1.1 was the standard used to evaluate clinical response.

The V and J ends are trimmed by 3 bases and 12 bases, leaving 14 bases between them. Including cysteine and phenylalanine, the CDR3 has 12 amino acids. Just CDR3 DNA is preserved here, 36 bases in frame from base 1. The immunoSEQ platform was used for deep TCRbeta sequencing. The source study handled its data this way. For further analysis, only productive rearrangements were exported from the immunoSEQ Analyzer. A two-sided binomial test with a Bonferroni-corrected P below 0.01 was used to identify clones that significantly expanded or contracted between timepoints. T cell phenotypes were assigned to bulk TCRbeta clonotypes by matching to single-cell RNA+TCR-seq clones sharing the same TCRbeta sequence. Using bulk TCR sequencing data, clone enrichment in tumor was calculated by dividing a clone's tumor frequency by the same clone's PBMC frequency. TCRs were sorted with GLIPH into specificity groups, meaning clusters of distinct TCRs that share CDR3 motifs and likely recognize common antigens. Sourced from immuneACCESS, this table was stored by TCRdb with only in-frame sequences that have V and J called. A share of the clones is absent; for the studies checked, an unresolved V gene accounts for under half, and the remainder has no known explanation. V and J calls plus clone size are reproduced from that table; the DNA served to infer D and trimming. The sample table records about 13,000 clones; about 60% of these occur just once. Approximately 24% of the sample is in the top ten clones.

On the study overall, not on this receptor specifically: Clonal replacement was seen only when comparing pre- and post-treatment samples and not when comparing two pre-treatment samples, which argues against artifacts from biopsy timing or location. Around two fifths of the TCR clonotypes from tumors also showed up in blood, and some novel exhausted tumor clones were present in pre-treatment blood, which suggests peripheral recruitment. The source of novel T cell clones was not identified, and lymphoid organs or rare unexpanded clones within the tumor or the tumor periphery could be included among the possible sources. Exhausted CD8+ clones expanded after therapy were found to be mostly novel clonotypes undetected pre-treatment, suggesting clonal replacement rather than reinvigoration of pre-existing clones. Among expanded exhausted clones in squamous cell carcinoma, approximately 49% were novel, compared with 25% to 35% of the other expanded CD8+ clones.

Taken with the paper, the label for time point translates to: before anti-PD-1 therapy. Tumor biopsies were site-matched, taken from the same primary tumor before and after PD-1 blockade. Genomic DNA extracted from tumor biopsies or peripheral blood was used for bulk TCRbeta sequencing, with input ranging from about 600 ng to 6,500 ng. Bulk TCRbeta sequencing was performed on remaining biopsy material to increase sensitivity for rare clonotypes compared with single-cell TCR sequencing. Every patient was a poor candidate for surgical resection and had histologically proven advanced or metastatic basal or squamous cell carcinoma. Serial tumor biopsies during anti-PD-1 treatment were taken from the 4 patients who made up the squamous cell carcinoma cohort. Fresh biopsies were taken from the primary tumor site, and part of the biopsy material was kept in RNAlater for exome and bulk TCR sequencing. Regarding this clone: The target of this receptor is not known. Qualities for individual bases were not recorded, and no much larger clone is one base off.

The sample here was tumor tissue, taken before anti-PD-1 treatment. This sequence originates from a human donor with cutaneous squamous cell carcinoma. The V and J segments used are TRBV12-3 or TRBV12-4 and TRBJ1-2; the D region possibly corresponds to TRBD1 (5 bases align). The DNA sequence is as follows: TGTGCCAGCAGTTTCGAGGGGTCGGGCCACACCTTC. Its coded protein is CASSFEGSGHTF.